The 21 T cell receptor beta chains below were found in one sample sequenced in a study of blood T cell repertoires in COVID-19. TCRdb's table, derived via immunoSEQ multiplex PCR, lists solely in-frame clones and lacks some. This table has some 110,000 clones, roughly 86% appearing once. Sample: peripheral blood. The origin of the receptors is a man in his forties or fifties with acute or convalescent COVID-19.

This chain's CDR3 is CASSISGSGYWEQFF. The CDR3 nucleotides are TGTGCCAGTAGTATTTCCGGTTCAGGGTACTGGGAGCAGTTCTTC. The J gene is TRBJ2-1, the V gene TRBV19, with a possible D match to TRBD1 (5 bases). Germline CDR1 LNHDA, CDR2 SQIVND (reference sequence). The germline V and J ends were trimmed by 3 bases and 10 bases, with 19 bases remaining between them. This CDR3 spans 15 amino acids.

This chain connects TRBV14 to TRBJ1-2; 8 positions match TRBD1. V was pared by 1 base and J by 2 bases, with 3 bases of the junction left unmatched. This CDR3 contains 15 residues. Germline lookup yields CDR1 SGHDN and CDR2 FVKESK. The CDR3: CASSQGRTGNYGYTF. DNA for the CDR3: TGTGCCAGCAGCCAAGGAAGGACAGGGAACTATGGCTACACCTTC.

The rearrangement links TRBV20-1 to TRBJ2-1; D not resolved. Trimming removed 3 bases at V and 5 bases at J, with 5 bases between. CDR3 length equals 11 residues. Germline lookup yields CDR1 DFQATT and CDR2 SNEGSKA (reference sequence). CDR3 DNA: TGCAGTGCTAGTGCTAACAATGAGCAGTTCTTC. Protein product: CSASANNEQFF.

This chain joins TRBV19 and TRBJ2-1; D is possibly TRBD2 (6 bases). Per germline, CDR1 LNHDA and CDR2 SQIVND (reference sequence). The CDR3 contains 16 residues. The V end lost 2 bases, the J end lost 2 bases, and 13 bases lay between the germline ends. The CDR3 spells CASSIISGQTYNEQFF. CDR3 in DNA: TGTGCCAGTAGTATAATAAGCGGGCAAACCTACAATGAGCAGTTCTTC.

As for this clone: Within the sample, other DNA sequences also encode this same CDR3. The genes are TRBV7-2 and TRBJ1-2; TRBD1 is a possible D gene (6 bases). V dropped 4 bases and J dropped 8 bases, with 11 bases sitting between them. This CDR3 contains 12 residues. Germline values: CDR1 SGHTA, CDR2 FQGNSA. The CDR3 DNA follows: TGTGCCAGCAGCTCCCAGGGGTACGGCTACACCTTC. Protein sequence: CASSSQGYGYTF.

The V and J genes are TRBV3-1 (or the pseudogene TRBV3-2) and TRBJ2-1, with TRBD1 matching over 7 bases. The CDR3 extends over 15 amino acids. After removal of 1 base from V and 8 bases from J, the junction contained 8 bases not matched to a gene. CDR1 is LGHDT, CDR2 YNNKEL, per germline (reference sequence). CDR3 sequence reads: CASSQGATGVHEQFF. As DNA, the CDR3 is TGTGCCAGCAGCCAAGGGGCAACAGGGGTCCATGAGCAGTTCTTC.

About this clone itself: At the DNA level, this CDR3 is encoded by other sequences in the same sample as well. CDR3 loop: CASSPGGDTEAFF. The CDR3 nucleotides are TGTGCCAGCTCACCAGGAGGGGACACTGAAGCTTTCTTT. This rearrangement joins TRBV18 to TRBJ1-1; maybe TRBD1 (5 bases). V dropped 2 bases and J dropped 3 bases, with 7 bases sitting between them. This CDR3 region has 13 residues. Germline CDR1 KGHSH, CDR2 LQKENI.

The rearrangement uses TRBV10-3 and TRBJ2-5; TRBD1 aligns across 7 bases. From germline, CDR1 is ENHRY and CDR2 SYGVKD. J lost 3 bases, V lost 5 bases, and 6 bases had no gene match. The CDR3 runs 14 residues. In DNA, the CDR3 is TGTGCCATCAGTAACAGGGGTGGGGAAGAGACCCAGTACTTC. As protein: CAISNRGGEETQYF.

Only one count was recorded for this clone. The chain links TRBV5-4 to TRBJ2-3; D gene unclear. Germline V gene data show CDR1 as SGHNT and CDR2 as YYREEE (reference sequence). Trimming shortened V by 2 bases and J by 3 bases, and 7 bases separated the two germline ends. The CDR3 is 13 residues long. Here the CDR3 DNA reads TGTGCCAGCAGCTTAACCGGGACAGATACGCAGTATTTT. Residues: CASSLTGTDTQYF.

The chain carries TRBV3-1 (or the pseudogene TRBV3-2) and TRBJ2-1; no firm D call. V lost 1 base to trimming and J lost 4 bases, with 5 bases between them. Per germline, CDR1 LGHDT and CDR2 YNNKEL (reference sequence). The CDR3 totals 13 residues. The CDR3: CASSQAQYNEQFF. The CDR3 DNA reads TGTGCCAGCAGCCAAGCCCAATACAATGAGCAGTTCTTC.

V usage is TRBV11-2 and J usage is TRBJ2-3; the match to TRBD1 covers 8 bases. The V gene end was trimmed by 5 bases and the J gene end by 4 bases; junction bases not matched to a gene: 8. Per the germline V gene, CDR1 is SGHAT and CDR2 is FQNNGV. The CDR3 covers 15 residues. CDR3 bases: TGTGCCAGCAGCCTCAGGACAGGGAGAGCAGATACGCAGTATTTT. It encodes CASSLRTGRADTQYF.

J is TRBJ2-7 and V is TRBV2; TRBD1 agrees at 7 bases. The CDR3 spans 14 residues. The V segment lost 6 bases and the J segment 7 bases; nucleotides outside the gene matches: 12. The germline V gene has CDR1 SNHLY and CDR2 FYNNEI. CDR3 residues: CASRARDSRQEQYF. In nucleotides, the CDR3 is TGTGCCAGCAGGGCACGGGACAGCCGGCAGGAGCAGTACTTC. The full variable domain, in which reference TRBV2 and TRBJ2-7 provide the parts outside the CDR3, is EPEVTQTPSHQVTQMGQEVILRCVPISNHLYFYWYRQILGQKVEFLVSFYNNEISEKSEIFDDQFSVERPDGSNFTLKIRSTKLEDSAMYFCASRARDSRQEQYFGPGTRLTVT.

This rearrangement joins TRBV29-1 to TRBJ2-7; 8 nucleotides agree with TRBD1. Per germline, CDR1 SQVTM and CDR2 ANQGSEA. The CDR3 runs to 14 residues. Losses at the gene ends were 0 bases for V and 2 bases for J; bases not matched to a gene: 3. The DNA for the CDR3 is TGCAGCGTTGAAGATGGGACAGGAACCTACGAGCAGTACTTC. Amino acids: CSVEDGTGTYEQYF.

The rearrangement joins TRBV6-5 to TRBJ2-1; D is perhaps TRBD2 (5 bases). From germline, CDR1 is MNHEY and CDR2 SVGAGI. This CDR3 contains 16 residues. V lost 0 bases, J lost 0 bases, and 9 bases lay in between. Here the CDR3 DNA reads TGTGCCAGCAGTTACTCTTCGGGGAGCTCCTACAATGAGCAGTTCTTC. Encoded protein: CASSYSSGSSYNEQFF.

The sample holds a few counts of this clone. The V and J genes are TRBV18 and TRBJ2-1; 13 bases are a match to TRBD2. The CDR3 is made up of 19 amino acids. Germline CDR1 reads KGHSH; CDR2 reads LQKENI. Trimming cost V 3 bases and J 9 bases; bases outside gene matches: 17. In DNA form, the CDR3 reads TGTGCCAGCTCACCGACCGGACTAGCGGGGGCGGTGGGTCGAGGTGAGCAGTTCTTC. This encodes CASSPTGLAGAVGRGEQFF.

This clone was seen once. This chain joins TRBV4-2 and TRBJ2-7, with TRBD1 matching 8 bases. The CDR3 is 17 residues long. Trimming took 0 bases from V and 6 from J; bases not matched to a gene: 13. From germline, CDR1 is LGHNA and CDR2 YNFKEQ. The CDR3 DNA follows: TGTGCCAGCAGCCAAGATCTGACAGGGGTCCGCAATGGCGAGCAGTACTTC. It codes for CASSQDLTGVRNGEQYF.

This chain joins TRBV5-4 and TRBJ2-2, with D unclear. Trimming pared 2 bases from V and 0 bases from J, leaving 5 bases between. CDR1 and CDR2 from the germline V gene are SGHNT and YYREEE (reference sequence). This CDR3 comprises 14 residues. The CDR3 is CASSLDTNTGELFF. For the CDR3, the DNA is TGTGCCAGCAGCTTAGACACGAACACCGGGGAGCTGTTTTTT.

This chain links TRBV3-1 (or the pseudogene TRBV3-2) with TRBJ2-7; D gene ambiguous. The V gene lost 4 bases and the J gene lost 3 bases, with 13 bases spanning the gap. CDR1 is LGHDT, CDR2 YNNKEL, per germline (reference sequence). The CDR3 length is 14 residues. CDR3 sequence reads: CASSPERGLYEQYF. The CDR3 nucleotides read TGTGCCAGCAGCCCCGAGAGAGGCCTCTACGAGCAGTACTTC.

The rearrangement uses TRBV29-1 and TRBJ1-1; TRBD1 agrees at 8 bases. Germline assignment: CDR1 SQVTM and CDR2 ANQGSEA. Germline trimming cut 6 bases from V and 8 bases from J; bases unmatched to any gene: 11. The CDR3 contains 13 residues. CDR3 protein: CSVNRGGTGEAFF. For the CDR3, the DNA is TGCAGCGTCAATCGTGGTGGGACAGGCGAAGCTTTCTTT.

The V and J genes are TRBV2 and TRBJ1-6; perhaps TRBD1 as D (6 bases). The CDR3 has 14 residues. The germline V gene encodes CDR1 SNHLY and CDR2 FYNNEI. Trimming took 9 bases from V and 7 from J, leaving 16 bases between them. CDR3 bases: TGTGCCAGGGGGGGGCAAGTGAGAAATTCACCCCTCCACTTT. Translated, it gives CARGGQVRNSPLHF.

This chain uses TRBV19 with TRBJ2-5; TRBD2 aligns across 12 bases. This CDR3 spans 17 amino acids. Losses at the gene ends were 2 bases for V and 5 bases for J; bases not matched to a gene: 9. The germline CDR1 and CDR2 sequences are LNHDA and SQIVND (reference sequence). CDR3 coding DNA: TGTGCCAGTAGTATAATCCCCCTAGCGGGGGGGCCGGAGACCCAGTACTTC. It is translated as CASSIIPLAGGPETQYF.